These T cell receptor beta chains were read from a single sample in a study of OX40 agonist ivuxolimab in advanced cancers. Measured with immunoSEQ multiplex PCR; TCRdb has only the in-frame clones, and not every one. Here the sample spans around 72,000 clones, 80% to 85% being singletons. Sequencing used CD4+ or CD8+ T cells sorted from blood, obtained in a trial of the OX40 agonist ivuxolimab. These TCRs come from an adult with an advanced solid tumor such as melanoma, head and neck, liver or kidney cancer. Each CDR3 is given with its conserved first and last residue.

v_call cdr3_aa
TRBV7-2 CASRPGQVMNTEAFF
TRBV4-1 CASSQAGNTIYF
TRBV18 CASGTGVNQPQHF
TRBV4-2 CASSQGQSSGPAQETQYF
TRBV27 CATAGLVSGANVLTF
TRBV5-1 CASSQTGAQLPLHF
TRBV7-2 CASSPAGGNTEAFF
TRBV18 CASSPPGGRGNQPQHF
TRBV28 CASSLGPRTGWRTQYF
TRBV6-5 CASSWRGLVQETQYF
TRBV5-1 CASSFGQLTNTGELFF
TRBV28 CASSFPNEKLFF
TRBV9 CASSFFGQGRIETQYF
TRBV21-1 CASNLPGGPEAFF
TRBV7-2 CASSSRTGNQYGYTF
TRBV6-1 CASSEAGMAGVREQYF
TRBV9 CASSALGQKNTEAFF
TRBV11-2 CASSDSYGTGGGYTF
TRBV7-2 CASSLNPGFSGNTIYF
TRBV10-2 CAGNPTFPNTGELFF
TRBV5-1 CASSLERHTEAFF
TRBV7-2 CASSPLIGSRKRYEQYF
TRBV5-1 CASSPGTGFTEAFF
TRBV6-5 CASSPTVMNTGELFF
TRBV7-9 CASRPGQGFTGELFF
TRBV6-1 CASRQTARIYPQHF
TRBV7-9 CASSLGGRSYNPANTIYF
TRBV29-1 CSVEGGRGRFGEQFF
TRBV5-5 CASSRTSGRLEQYF
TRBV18 CASSPLTGTATNEKLFF
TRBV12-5 CASGLDRGLAVSSYNEQFF
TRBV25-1 CASSPRQGSNQPQHF
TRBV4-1 CASSHPRDNYGYTF
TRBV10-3 CAISEGTRDQETQYF
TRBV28 CASSYSVSYEQYF
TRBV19 CASSGRQGHTDTQYF
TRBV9 CASSVDYQRQGVVSYGYTF